A single TCR beta chain is shown here with its context. Its cognate antigen is unknown. The data were obtained in a study of OX40 agonist ivuxolimab in advanced cancers. Study background: A diagnosis of hepatocellular carcinoma, melanoma, renal cell or head and neck cancer was present in dose-escalation patients. The study, taken as a whole, reports: Nonresponders included some who also had low normalized T-cell clonal expansion.

Between the trimmed V and J ends, which lost 1 base and 4 bases, there was a span of 10 bases. Germline V lookup: CDR1 SGHTS, CDR2 YDEGEE. The CDR3 loop spans 14 amino acids. The assay was immunoSEQ multiplex PCR, and TCRdb's table has in-frame clones only and misses some. The data show about 84,000 clones, with approximately 90% seen just once and about 0.2% held by the top ten. This clonotype was sampled from an adult with an advanced solid tumor such as melanoma, head and neck, liver or kidney cancer. The chain joins TRBV5-8 to TRBJ2-3; D call uncertain. The sample consisted of CD4+ or CD8+ T cells sorted from blood, taken in a trial of the OX40 agonist ivuxolimab. Here the CDR3 reads CASSLPQLADTQYF. The CDR3 DNA sequence: TGTGCCAGCAGCTTGCCACAGTTGGCAGATACGCAGTATTTT.